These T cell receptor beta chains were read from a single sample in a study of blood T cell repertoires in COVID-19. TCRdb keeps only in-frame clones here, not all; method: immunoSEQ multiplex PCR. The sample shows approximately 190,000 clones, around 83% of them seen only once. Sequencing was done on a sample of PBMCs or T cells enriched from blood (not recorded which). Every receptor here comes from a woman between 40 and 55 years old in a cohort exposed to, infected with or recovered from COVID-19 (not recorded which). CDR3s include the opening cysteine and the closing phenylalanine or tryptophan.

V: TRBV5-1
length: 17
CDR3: CASTGLAGAHPGETQYF

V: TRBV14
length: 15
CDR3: CASSQEYAGSYEQYF

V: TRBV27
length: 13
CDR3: CASSFSTNYGYTF

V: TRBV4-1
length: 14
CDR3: CASSRRAREREAFF

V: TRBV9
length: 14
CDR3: CASSVDVSATPQHF

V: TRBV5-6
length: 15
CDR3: CASSRRGREQNIQYF

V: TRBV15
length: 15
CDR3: CATSRDQGVNQPQHF

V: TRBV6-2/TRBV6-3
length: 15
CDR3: CASSAGDFITYEQYF

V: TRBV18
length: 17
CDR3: CASSPRTSGGATYEQYF

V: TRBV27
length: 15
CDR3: CASSLGRGPNYGYTF

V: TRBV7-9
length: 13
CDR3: CASGRQGAQGYTF

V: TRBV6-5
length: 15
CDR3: CASSYGTSGGDTQYF

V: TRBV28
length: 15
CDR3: CASSPREGQFGEQFF

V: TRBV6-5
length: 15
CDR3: CASSPRGESGNTIYF

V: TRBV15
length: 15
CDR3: CATSRDREMHSPLHF

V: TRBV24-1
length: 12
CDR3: CATRDSGTEAFF